The 26 T cell receptor beta chains in this list originate from one sample, sequenced in a study of post-analysis software for immune sequencing data. No antigens are known for them. Study-wide points: Patients carried a handful of TRBV segments more frequently than controls did, and TRBV5-6, TRBV5-1 and TRBV20-1 were among them.

Unique molecular identifiers were present in the TCR beta cDNA libraries. TCRdb independently ran MiXCR on the PCR reads; one entry per CDR3 protein. The sample includes around 770,000 distinct CDR3 sequences, roughly 50% seen only once; the top ten take 4% to 5%. Material for sequencing was blood. The receptors were sampled from a girl under 18 with multiple sclerosis.

The chain carries TRBV6-1 and TRBJ2-7; a weak D match, TRBD2 (6 bases). CDR3 length equals 17 residues. Trimming left V 6 bases short and J 0 bases short, with 21 bases between. Germline V gene data show CDR1 as MNHNS and CDR2 as SASEGT. The chain's CDR3 is CASRARGWGETSYEQYF. The CDR3 DNA reads as TGTGCCAGCAGGGCCCGCGGCTGGGGGGAGACCTCCTACGAGCAGTACTTC.

This rearrangement joins TRBV7-3 to TRBJ1-5; D unclear. The CDR3 has 16 residues. V lost 2 bases and J 3 bases, leaving 14 bases between the germline ends. Per the germline V gene, CDR1 is SGHTA and CDR2 is FQGTGA. CDR3 protein: CASSLGPTSLNQPQHF. In nucleotides, the CDR3 is TGTGCCAGCAGCTTAGGGCCCACGAGCCTCAATCAGCCCCAGCATTTT.

V gene TRBV7-3 combines with J gene TRBJ1-5; 12 bases map to TRBD1. CDR3 size: 15 residues. Germline-derived CDR1 and CDR2 are SGHTA and FQGTGA. J was trimmed by 7 bases and V by 2 bases; bases with no gene match: 3. Here the CDR3 DNA reads TGTGCCAGCAGCTTAGGGACAGGGGGCATCCAGCCCCAGCATTTT. Translating it yields CASSLGTGGIQPQHF.

The V gene is TRBV6-6, the J gene TRBJ1-5; TRBD1 agrees at 7 bases. Losses at the gene ends were 7 bases for V and 0 bases for J; bases not matched to a gene: 9. This CDR3 is 16 amino acids long. Germline-derived CDR1 and CDR2 are MNHNY and SVGAGI (reference sequence). The CDR3 nucleotides are TGTGCCAGCACCGCCGGGACAGTAAATAGCAATCAGCCCCAGCATTTT. Translated: CASTAGTVNSNQPQHF.

The V call is TRBV11-2, the J call TRBJ2-1, with D perhaps TRBD2 (6 bases). Trimming cost V 5 bases and J 2 bases, with 10 bases left between them. The CDR3 covers 14 residues. Germline V gene sequence: CDR1 SGHAT, CDR2 FQNNGV. CDR3 sequence (DNA): TGTGCCAGCAGCGTCGCGGGGCCCTACAATGAGCAGTTCTTC. As protein: CASSVAGPYNEQFF.

J is TRBJ2-3 and V is TRBV28; the D is unclear. This CDR3 region has 13 residues. Between the trimmed V and J ends, which lost 6 bases and 6 bases, there was a span of 13 bases. In germline, CDR1 is MDHEN, CDR2 SYDVKM. DNA of the CDR3: TGTGCCAGCAGCACTTGGGGATCGGATACGCAGTATTTT. Protein product: CASSTWGSDTQYF.

This chain joins TRBV4-2 and TRBJ2-3; 8 nucleotides agree with TRBD2. The trim removed 1 base at V and 2 bases at J, leaving 8 bases unmatched. There are 17 residues in the CDR3. Looked up from germline, CDR1 is LGHNA and CDR2 is YNFKEQ. CDR3 amino acids: CASSQGTLLAATDTQYF. For the CDR3, the DNA is TGTGCCAGCAGCCAAGGCACCTTACTAGCGGCCACAGATACGCAGTATTTT.

The chain employs TRBV10-3 and TRBJ2-7; D is unresolved. Germline values: CDR1 ENHRY, CDR2 SYGVKD. The CDR3 covers 12 residues. V was cut by 3 bases and J by 7 bases, with 10 bases left in between. The CDR3 DNA reads TGTGCCATCAGTGATATGTCTTGGGAGCAGTACTTC. Translation: CAISDMSWEQYF.

The chain combines TRBV10-3 with TRBJ2-7; 10 nucleotides match TRBD1. Germline V gene sequence: CDR1 ENHRY, CDR2 SYGVKD. This CDR3 is built from 14 residues. Trimming took 4 bases from V and 3 from J; bases not matched to a gene: 3. CDR3 region: CAISVDRGDYEQYF. In DNA, the CDR3 is TGTGCCATCAGTGTGGACAGGGGGGACTACGAGCAGTACTTC.

This clonotype appeared a few times. The CDR3 nucleotides are TGTGCCAGCAGCTTAATAAGGGACAAAAACATTCAGTACTTC. Translated: CASSLIRDKNIQYF. The chain combines TRBV5-6 with TRBJ2-4; D is uncertain. The ends were cut back, 2 bases at V and 3 bases at J, with 9 bases in the middle. The CDR3 contains 14 residues. The V gene's germline CDR1 is SGHDT and CDR2 YYEEEE.

The V and J genes are TRBV3-1 and TRBJ1-1, with TRBD1 matching 8 bases. V lost 4 bases and J lost 8; bases outside the gene matches: 3. Looked up from germline, CDR1 is LGHDT and CDR2 is YNNKEL (reference sequence). The CDR3 is made up of 12 amino acids. DNA for the CDR3: TGTGCCAGCAGCCGCGACAGGGGCGAAGCTTTCTTT. This sequence encodes CASSRDRGEAFF.

This sequence joins TRBV19 and TRBJ2-1; D is possibly TRBD1 or TRBD2 (5 bases each). The germline gives CDR1 LNHDA, CDR2 SQIVND (reference sequence). The V end was cut by 2 bases, the J end by 0 bases, with 11 bases between. The CDR3 loop spans 16 amino acids. The CDR3 spells CASSIRQRSSYNEQFF. The CDR3 DNA reads as TGTGCCAGTAGTATACGACAGCGGAGCTCCTACAATGAGCAGTTCTTC.

This chain joins TRBV3-1 and TRBJ2-1; TRBD2 is a possible D gene (5 bases). The CDR3 has 16 residues. The germline V gene has CDR1 LGHDT and CDR2 YNNKEL (reference sequence). V shed 3 bases and J shed 0 bases, with 12 bases lying between them. CDR3 amino acids: CASSQGSGVSYNEQFF. CDR3 DNA: TGTGCCAGCAGCCAGGGGAGCGGAGTCTCCTACAATGAGCAGTTCTTC.

V and J are TRBV10-3 and TRBJ2-2, with a possible D match to TRBD2 (6 bases). This CDR3 has 15 amino acids. Trimming cost V 5 bases and J 1 base, with 11 bases left between them. Germline V gene sequence: CDR1 ENHRY, CDR2 SYGVKD. CDR3 in amino acids: CAISPGDMNTGELFF. The CDR3 bases are TGTGCCATCAGTCCGGGAGACATGAACACCGGGGAGCTGTTTTTT.

The CDR3 sequence is CSASRGERAQYF. CDR3 nucleotide sequence: TGCAGTGCTAGTAGAGGGGAGAGGGCCCAGTACTTC. This sequence joins TRBV20-1 and TRBJ2-5; D may match TRBD1 or TRBD2 (5 bases each). Germline CDR1 and CDR2: DFQATT and SNEGSKA (reference sequence). Trimming removed 3 bases at V and 9 bases at J, with 14 bases between. There are 12 residues in the CDR3.

V usage is TRBV9 and J usage is TRBJ1-1, with D tentatively TRBD1 (5 bases). This CDR3 contains 16 residues. V dropped 4 bases and J dropped 7 bases, with 23 bases sitting between them. Germline-derived CDR1 and CDR2 are SGDLS and YYNGEE. CDR3 region: CASSSGVTGDPYEAFF. CDR3 coding DNA: TGTGCCAGCAGCTCGGGGGTCACCGGGGACCCTTATGAAGCTTTCTTT.

This clonotype was seen only a few times. The chain couples TRBV29-1 to TRBJ2-5, with TRBD1 matching over 8 bases. Trimming took 7 bases from V and 3 from J; bases not matched to a gene: 7. The CDR3 extends over 13 amino acids. Germline lookup yields CDR1 SQVTM and CDR2 ANQGSEA. As DNA, the CDR3 is TGCAGCGGCGCAGGGGGCGGCGAAGAGACCCAGTACTTC. This encodes CSGAGGGEETQYF.

This rearrangement joins TRBV4-3 to TRBJ2-1; perhaps D is TRBD1 or TRBD2 (7 bases each). V gave up 1 base and J gave up 5 bases, with 15 bases separating them. The germline V gene encodes CDR1 LGHNA and CDR2 YSLEER. The CDR3 has 16 amino acids. CDR3 in DNA: TGCGCCAGCAGCCAAGGAGGGGGCGGGGGTAACAATGAGCAGTTCTTC. The encoded protein is CASSQGGGGGNNEQFF.

This clonotype was seen only a few times. The chain carries TRBV20-1 and TRBJ2-2; possibly TRBD1 for D (5 bases). The germline V gene encodes CDR1 DFQATT and CDR2 SNEGSKA (reference sequence). V lost 3 bases and J 4 bases, leaving 12 bases between the germline ends. CDR3 length equals 14 residues. The CDR3 sequence is CSASPQGPTGELFF. The DNA for the CDR3 is TGCAGTGCTAGCCCTCAGGGCCCCACCGGGGAGCTGTTTTTT.

This clonotype was recorded at least ten times. The V and J genes are TRBV12-3 or TRBV12-4 and TRBJ2-4; 11 bases are a match to TRBD1. The closer fit of TRBJ2-7 to the DNA end suggests the J call may be wrong. CDR3 length: 13 residues. CDR3 amino acids: CASSPGTGGEQYF. CDR3 in DNA: TGTGCCAGCAGTCCCGGGACAGGGGGCGAGCAGTACTTC.

The rearrangement uses TRBV6-2 or TRBV6-3 and TRBJ2-3, with 10 bases matching TRBD2. Germline assignment: CDR1 MNHEY and CDR2 SVGEGT. After removal of 5 bases from V and 5 bases from J, the junction contained 10 bases not matched to a gene. The CDR3 is 16 residues long. CDR3 bases: TGTGCCAGCAGTGATCTAGCGGGAGCCCTGGGAGATACGCAGTATTTT. This encodes CASSDLAGALGDTQYF.

This clonotype was observed a handful of times. The chain carries TRBV5-1 and TRBJ2-1; 13 bases map to TRBD2. Germline lookup yields CDR1 SGHRS and CDR2 YFSETQ. The V and J ends lost 5 bases and 8 bases, in that order; junction bases with no gene match: 10. There are 16 residues in the CDR3. The CDR3 is CASRLAGGAIDDEQFF. As DNA, the CDR3 is TGCGCCAGCAGACTAGCGGGAGGGGCCATTGACGATGAGCAGTTCTTC. Looking up the rest from reference TRBV5-1 and TRBJ2-1 gives the full variable domain: KAGVTQTPRYLIKTRGQQVTLSCSPISGHRSVSWYQQTPGQGLQFLFEYFSETQRNKGNFPGRFSGRQFSNSRSEMNVSTLELGDSALYLCASRLAGGAIDDEQFFGPGTRLTVL.

This clonotype was detected a few times. The chain employs TRBV4-3 and TRBJ2-3; TRBD1 matches 9 bases. The CDR3 contains 17 residues. V dropped 0 bases and J dropped 1; count of bases not matched to a gene: 5. Germline V gene lookup returns CDR1 LGHNA and CDR2 YSLEER. In nucleotides, the CDR3 is TGCGCCAGCAGCCAAGATAGTTGGACAGGGGGCACAGATACGCAGTATTTT. Its protein is CASSQDSWTGGTDTQYF.

This chain uses TRBV3-1 with TRBJ2-7, with TRBD2 identical over 12 bases. The CDR3 totals 14 residues. Germline V gene sequence: CDR1 LGHDT, CDR2 YNNKEL (reference sequence). The V gene end was trimmed by 6 bases and the J gene end by 2 bases; junction bases not matched to a gene: 2. The CDR3 sequence is CASRTSGSTYEQYF. CDR3 DNA: TGTGCCAGCAGGACTAGCGGGAGTACCTACGAGCAGTACTTC.

This clonotype appeared a few times. A much more abundant neighbour one base away suggests this may be a read error. V usage is TRBV10-3 and J usage is TRBJ2-1; D is unclear. The CDR3 consists of 15 residues. Trimming shortened V by 6 bases and J by 5 bases, and 17 bases separated the two germline ends. Germline-derived CDR1 and CDR2 are ENHRY and SYGVKD. The CDR3 DNA reads as TGTGCCATCAGGGAACGTCGGGCAGAAGACAATGAGCAGTTCTTC. This gives the protein CAIRERRAEDNEQFF.

The chain carries TRBV12-3 or TRBV12-4 and TRBJ1-2; D gene ambiguous. Trimming cost V 7 bases and J 8 bases, with 14 bases left between them. This CDR3 has 12 amino acids. CDR3 coding DNA: TGTGCCAGCAAGCACTTCCTCTCGGGCTACACCTTC. This gives the protein CASKHFLSGYTF.